The 18 T cell receptor beta chains in this list originate from one sample, sequenced in a study of identifying expanded T cells in peripheral blood. Libraries were prepared by immunoSEQ multiplex PCR; TCRdb keeps only in-frame clonotypes and omits some of them. The sample records 75,000 to 90,000 clones, roughly 89% being singletons. Sequencing used blood. These receptors came from a person aged 18 to 70 in good health.

The chain combines TRBV5-4 with TRBJ2-1; 10 bases agree with TRBD2. CDR3 length equals 13 residues. CDR1 SGHNT and CDR2 YYREEE come from the germline V gene (reference sequence). V lost 4 bases, J lost 9 bases, and 4 bases stayed unmatched. CDR3 nucleotides: TGTGCCAGCAGCATAATAGCGGGGGGTGAGCAGTTCTTC. Translated, it gives CASSIIAGGEQFF.

The chain carries TRBV6-5 and TRBJ1-1; D not certain. Germline-derived CDR1 and CDR2 are MNHEY and SVGAGI. Trimming cost V 0 bases and J 0 bases, with 11 bases left between them. CDR3 length: 16 residues. The CDR3 protein is CASSYSINGLNTEAFF. The CDR3 DNA sequence: TGTGCCAGCAGTTACTCGATAAACGGTTTGAACACTGAAGCTTTCTTT.

V is TRBV6-5 and J is TRBJ2-3; D is possibly TRBD2 (6 bases). Trimming took off 8 bases at V and 3 bases at J, with 18 bases between the two ends. CDR1 is MNHEY and CDR2 is SVGAGI in the germline V gene. This CDR3 comprises 15 residues. The CDR3 loop is CASAGREFETDTQYF. CDR3 in DNA: TGTGCCAGCGCCGGGAGAGAGTTCGAAACAGATACGCAGTATTTT.

This chain connects TRBV9 to TRBJ2-1, with 12 bases fitting TRBD2. From germline, CDR1 is SGDLS and CDR2 YYNGEE. The CDR3 totals 20 residues. V was clipped by 1 base and J by 6 bases; unmatched bases: 17. CDR3 loop: CASSVPLGASGRAVSNEQFF. The CDR3 DNA follows: TGTGCCAGCAGCGTACCCCTAGGGGCTAGCGGGAGGGCCGTAAGCAATGAGCAGTTCTTC.

The V call is TRBV10-3, the J call TRBJ2-5; D is tentatively TRBD1 or TRBD2 (5 bases each). V gave up 5 bases and J gave up 5 bases, with 24 bases separating them. CDR1 and CDR2 (germline): ENHRY, SYGVKD. The CDR3 runs 17 residues. The CDR3 DNA follows: TGTGCCATCAGTCCCCGACGAGCGGCCAAGGGGCCCGAGACCCAGTACTTC. Encoded protein: CAISPRRAAKGPETQYF.

V and J are TRBV29-1 and TRBJ2-5; 7 positions agree with TRBD1. Germline V lookup: CDR1 SQVTM, CDR2 ANQGSEA. The CDR3 length is 12 residues. V lost 3 bases and J lost 3; bases outside the gene matches: 1. CDR3: CSVDGQEETQYF. The CDR3 bases are TGCAGCGTTGATGGACAGGAAGAGACCCAGTACTTC.

The V call is TRBV5-1, the J call TRBJ1-6; possibly TRBD1 for D (5 bases). V gave up 1 base and J gave up 7 bases, with 12 bases separating them. Germline V gene lookup returns CDR1 SGHRS and CDR2 YFSETQ. This CDR3 has 15 residues. The CDR3 nucleotides are TGCGCCAGCAGCTTGTCAGACAGAAGGAATTCACCCCTCCACTTT. As protein: CASSLSDRRNSPLHF.

V is TRBV29-1 and J is TRBJ1-2; 9 bases are shared with TRBD1. Germline values: CDR1 SQVTM, CDR2 ANQGSEA. J gave up 7 bases and V 4 bases, and 10 bases lay outside the gene matches. This CDR3 contains 14 residues. CDR3 coding DNA: TGCAGCGTTGTACGTTCTGTGACAGGGGGTGGCTACACCTTC. Translated: CSVVRSVTGGGYTF.

This clone was found a few times. The chain is built from TRBV9 and TRBJ1-6; 7 nucleotides line up with TRBD1. The CDR3 loop spans 14 amino acids. Germline CDR1 is SGDLS and CDR2 is YYNGEE. V trimming: 7 bases; J trimming: 7 bases; junction bases outside the gene matches: 8. The CDR3, as DNA: TGTGCCAGCCGAAGCCAGGGGGTCAATTCACCCCTCCACTTT. As protein: CASRSQGVNSPLHF.

The V gene is TRBV2, the J gene TRBJ1-4; perhaps TRBD1 as D (6 bases). CDR3 length: 14 amino acids. CDR1 and CDR2 from the germline V gene are SNHLY and FYNNEI. V dropped 7 bases and J dropped 9 bases, with 18 bases sitting between them. DNA of the CDR3: TGTGCCAGCACCTGGACAGTAGCTGATCAAAAACTGTTTTTT. Protein: CASTWTVADQKLFF.

The gene calls are TRBV7-9 and TRBJ1-1, with D hard to call. This CDR3 is 12 amino acids long. The V gene's germline CDR1 is SEHNR and CDR2 FQNEAQ (reference sequence). The ends were cut back, 1 base at V and 4 bases at J, with 4 bases in the middle. CDR3 in amino acids: CASSLDVTEAFF. The CDR3 bases are TGTGCCAGCAGCTTAGATGTCACTGAAGCTTTCTTT.

The rearrangement uses TRBV4-2 and TRBJ1-4, with D unresolved. The V gene lost 1 base and the J gene lost 0 bases, with 6 bases spanning the gap. Germline values: CDR1 LGHNA, CDR2 YNFKEQ. The CDR3 runs 15 residues. CDR3 nucleotide sequence: TGTGCCAGCAGCCAAGGGGGAGCAACTAATGAAAAACTGTTTTTT. Encoded protein: CASSQGGATNEKLFF.

The J gene is TRBJ1-4, the V gene TRBV5-5; D remains unclear. The length of the CDR3 is 11 residues. V lost 4 bases, J lost 6 bases, and 4 bases lay in between. Germline assignment: CDR1 SGHKS and CDR2 YYEKEE (reference sequence). The CDR3 reads CASSLDEKLFF. The CDR3, as DNA: TGTGCCAGCAGCCTAGATGAAAAACTGTTTTTT.

This clone is a singleton in its sample. The chain joins TRBV4-3 to TRBJ2-2; 9 positions agree with TRBD2. J gave up 1 base and V 3 bases, and 9 bases lay outside the gene matches. Germline V lookup: CDR1 LGHNA, CDR2 YSLEER. This CDR3 is built from 18 residues. The CDR3 DNA sequence: TGCGCCAGCAGCCAGTTGCCAGCGGGAGGAATGAACACCGGGGAGCTGTTTTTT. Protein product: CASSQLPAGGMNTGELFF.

The CDR3 bases are TGTGCCTGGTTTAGCTTGGCTGAAGCTTTCTTT. Translation: CAWFSLAEAFF. The chain employs TRBV30 and TRBJ1-1; D is undetermined. CDR1 is GTSNPN and CDR2 is SVGIG in the germline V gene (reference sequence). Trimming cost V 5 bases and J 6 bases, with 10 bases left between them. The CDR3 spans 11 residues.

This clone has a handful of counts. CDR3 sequence (DNA): TGTGCCTGGAGTGTATCCACAGGCAGGACCGAGCAGTACTTC. It translates to CAWSVSTGRTEQYF. This chain connects TRBV30 to TRBJ2-7, with D possibly TRBD1 on 5 matching bases. The V end was cut by 0 bases, the J end by 6 bases, with 15 bases between. The CDR3 consists of 14 residues. From germline, CDR1 is GTSNPN and CDR2 SVGIG (reference sequence).

This chain connects TRBV10-3 to TRBJ1-5; 7 positions agree with TRBD1. CDR3 length equals 16 residues. V lost 3 bases and J lost 7; bases outside the gene matches: 12. Germline assignment: CDR1 ENHRY and CDR2 SYGVKD. The CDR3 here is CAISEEGRGARQPQHF. In DNA, the CDR3 is TGTGCCATCAGTGAAGAAGGCAGGGGGGCCAGACAGCCCCAGCATTTT.

The chain employs TRBV18 and TRBJ1-2, with TRBD1 identical over 9 bases. CDR3 length: 15 amino acids. The germline CDR1 and CDR2 sequences are KGHSH and LQKENI. Trimming removed 0 bases from V and 7 bases from J; junction bases left unmatched: 6. The chain's CDR3 is CASSPPDRGSLGYTF. The CDR3 bases are TGTGCCAGCTCACCACCGGACAGGGGTAGTCTTGGCTACACCTTC.